The T cell receptor (beta chain) under discussion was sequenced for a study of blood T cell repertoires in COVID-19. Turning to the study itself: The origin of the acute and convalescent COVID-19 samples was the United States, Italy and Spain. The analysed material was cDNA or gDNA that came from T cells, B-cell-depleted T cells, or PBMCs.

V shed 5 bases and J shed 1 base, with 11 bases lying between them. The CDR3 length is 14 residues. Looked up from germline, CDR1 is SGHTA and CDR2 is FQGNSA. In the study's own analysis: Amplification from reference gene primers served as the basis for estimated nucleated cell counts. Method: immunoSEQ multiplex PCR; TCRdb's copy keeps in-frame clones and lacks some. Clone size and the V and J calls come from that table; the DNA yielded D and trimming. This sample has around 160,000 clones, with roughly 82% found just once. Material: peripheral blood. V gene TRBV7-2 combines with J gene TRBJ2-5, with TRBD1 as a possible D gene (6 bases). The receptor was derived from a human donor with acute or convalescent COVID-19. The donor label of this sample is uncertain. CDR3 in amino acids: CASSRDRSQETQYF. In DNA, the CDR3 is TGTGCCAGCAGCCGCGACAGGTCCCAAGAGACCCAGTACTTC.